This entry is about one T cell receptor beta chain. Assay: immunoSEQ multiplex PCR; the TCRdb copy retains only in-frame clones and omits some. The sample lists about 300,000 clones, about 61% occurring once. The entry originates in a study of cytotoxic CD8 clonotypes in ibrutinib-treated CLL. The CDR3 consists of 15 residues. CDR1 MNHEY and CDR2 SMNVEV come from the germline V gene (reference sequence). V was shortened by 3 bases and J by 7 bases, with 16 bases between the two germline ends. The sequence derives from a human donor with chronic lymphocytic leukemia. This sequence joins TRBV27 and TRBJ2-1; possible D gene TRBD2, 7 bases. Source: PBMCs, taken after 36 months of ibrutinib treatment. CDR3 DNA sequence: TGTGCCAGCAGTTTTTTAGGGGGGGCTTTGAATGAGCAGTTCTTC. This translates into CASSFLGGALNEQFF.